This TCR beta chain was captured by sequencing in a study of blood T cell repertoires in COVID-19. Study summary: Some COVID-19 samples were acute and others convalescent; all came from the United States, Italy and Spain. PBMCs, B-cell-depleted T cells, or T cells were the source of the cDNA or gDNA that made up the material.

Per the germline V gene, CDR1 is SGHRS and CDR2 is YFSETQ. The V and J ends lost 1 base and 9 bases, in that order; junction bases with no gene match: 4. The CDR3 contains 14 residues. Only in-frame clones appear in the TCRdb table, and some are missing; sequencing was by immunoSEQ multiplex PCR. The table has tens of thousands of clones, 82% seen once. The receptor was derived from a man aged 50-60 years with active or convalescent COVID-19. Source material: peripheral blood. The genes are TRBV5-1 and TRBJ2-1, with TRBD2 matching 10 bases. In DNA form, the CDR3 reads TGCGCCAGCAGCTTGCAGCGGGGGGGTTCTGAGCAGTTCTTC. Residues: CASSLQRGGSEQFF.